This T cell receptor beta chain appears in the sequencing data of a study of shared clonotypes between healthy human individuals. Across several immunoSEQ plates, the genomic DNA of each subset was split evenly. Libraries were prepared by immunoSEQ multiplex PCR; TCRdb keeps only in-frame clonotypes and omits some of them. The sample shows roughly 500,000 clones, more than 65% of them seen only once. V was clipped by 0 bases and J by 3 bases, with 15 bases between them. The germline CDR1 and CDR2 sequences are KGHSH and LQKENI. The CDR3 consists of 17 residues. V gene TRBV18 combines with J gene TRBJ2-1; either TRBD1 or TRBD2 may fit D (6 bases each). Sample: PBMCs. This TCR was recovered from a middle-aged woman in good health. Some clones in this sample may be carry-over from other donors' samples. CDR3 nucleotides: TGTGCCAGCTCACCACCGGAGGGGGACTCCGTCTACAATGAGCAGTTCTTC. Its translation is CASSPPEGDSVYNEQFF.